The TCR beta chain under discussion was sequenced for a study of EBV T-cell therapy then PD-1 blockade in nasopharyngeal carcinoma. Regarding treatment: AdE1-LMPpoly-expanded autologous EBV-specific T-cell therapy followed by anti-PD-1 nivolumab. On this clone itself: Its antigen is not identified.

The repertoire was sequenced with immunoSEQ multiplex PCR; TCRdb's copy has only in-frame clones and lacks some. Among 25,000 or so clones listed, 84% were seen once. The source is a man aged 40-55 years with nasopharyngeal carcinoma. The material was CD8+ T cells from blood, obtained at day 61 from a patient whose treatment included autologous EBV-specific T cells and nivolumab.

The CDR3 DNA follows: TGTGCCAGTGAACAGGAGACCTATGGCTACACCTTC. Amino acid sequence: CASEQETYGYTF. The gene calls are TRBV9 and TRBJ1-2; tentatively, D is TRBD1 (5 bases). This CDR3 is 12 amino acids long. Trimming stripped 8 bases from V and 4 bases from J, with 12 bases between. Germline V gives CDR1 SGDLS, CDR2 YYNGEE.